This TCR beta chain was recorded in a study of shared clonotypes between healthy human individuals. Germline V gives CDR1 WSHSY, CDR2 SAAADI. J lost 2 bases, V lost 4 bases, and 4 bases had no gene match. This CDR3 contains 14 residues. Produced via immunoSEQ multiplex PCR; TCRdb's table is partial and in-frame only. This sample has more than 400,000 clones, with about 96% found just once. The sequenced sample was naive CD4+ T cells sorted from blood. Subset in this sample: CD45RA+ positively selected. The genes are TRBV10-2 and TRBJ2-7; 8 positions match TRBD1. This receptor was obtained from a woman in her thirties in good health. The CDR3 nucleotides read TGCGCCAGCAGTGTGACAGGGGTAACCTACGAGCAGTACTTC. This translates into CASSVTGVTYEQYF.